This T cell receptor beta chain was sequenced for a study of blood T cell repertoires in COVID-19. Germline CDR1 and CDR2: MNHEY and SMNVEV (reference sequence). The V and J ends lost 7 bases and 1 base, in that order; junction bases with no gene match: 4. The CDR3 loop spans 14 amino acids. Per the authors' pipeline: Scientists estimated how many nucleated cells there were by amplifying reference gene primers. The protocol was immunoSEQ multiplex PCR, while the TCRdb copy is restricted to in-frame clones and leaves out a portion. V and J calls and clone size are given by that table; D and trimming were obtained from the DNA. The table lists a few hundred thousand clones, roughly nine tenths of them singletons.

Sequencing used peripheral blood. The genes are TRBV27 and TRBJ2-7; TRBD1 agrees at 10 bases. This clonotype was sampled from a man aged 18 to 35 with active or convalescent COVID-19. The CDR3 sequence: CASTWTGGSYEQYF. The DNA of the CDR3 is TGTGCCAGCACCTGGACAGGGGGGTCCTACGAGCAGTACTTC.